These 8 T cell receptor beta chains originate from one sample sequenced in a study of blood T cell repertoires in COVID-19. Clones were read by immunoSEQ multiplex PCR, and TCRdb kept only the in-frame ones, dropping some. The table has under 95,000 clones, 88% seen once. The sample comprised peripheral blood. These receptors all come from a human donor in a cohort sampled during active COVID-19.

Only a few counts were recorded for this clone. V and J are TRBV11-3 and TRBJ2-7; 9 positions agree with TRBD2. The CDR3 has 15 residues. The germline gives CDR1 SGHNT, CDR2 YENEEA. J was trimmed by 4 bases and V by 1 base; bases with no gene match: 5. CDR3 amino acids: CASSLGSGGLYEQYF. The CDR3, as DNA: TGTGCCAGCAGCTTAGGTAGCGGGGGACTGTACGAGCAGTACTTC.

The chain carries TRBV2 and TRBJ2-3; 9 positions match TRBD1. The germline gives CDR1 SNHLY, CDR2 FYNNEI. The CDR3 totals 16 residues. Trimming took 9 bases from V and 5 from J; bases not matched to a gene: 15. The CDR3 DNA reads TGTGCCAGTATTCGAGGGACAGGGTCTTCTGGAGATACGCAGTATTTT. Amino acids: CASIRGTGSSGDTQYF.

The J gene is TRBJ2-2, the V gene TRBV7-6, with 9 bases fitting TRBD2. Germline CDR1 is SGHVS and CDR2 is FNYEAQ. V dropped 5 bases and J dropped 1; count of bases not matched to a gene: 5. The CDR3 covers 16 residues. The CDR3 region has the DNA TGTGCCAGCAGCAGATATAGCGGGGGGAACACCGGGGAGCTGTTTTTT. The encoded protein is CASSRYSGGNTGELFF.

The chain is built from TRBV7-2 and TRBJ1-1; possible D gene TRBD1, 5 bases. V was trimmed by 2 bases and J by 9 bases, leaving 19 bases between them. The CDR3 is 15 residues long. CDR1 and CDR2 from the germline V gene are SGHTA and FQGNSA. The DNA of the CDR3 is TGTGCCAGCAGCTTAAATCCGGGCCAGGGATTCCAAGCTTTCTTT. Protein sequence: CASSLNPGQGFQAFF. Combining the CDR3 with reference TRBV7-2 and TRBJ1-1 gives the whole variable domain GAGVSQSPSNKVTEKGKDVELRCDPISGHTALYWYRQSLGQGLEFLIYFQGNSAPDKSGLPSDRFSAERTGGSVSTLTIQRTQQEDSAVYLCASSLNPGQGFQAFFGQGTRLTVV.

The chain is built from TRBV27 and TRBJ2-2; D may be TRBD1 (6 bases). This CDR3 comprises 15 residues. The germline CDR1 and CDR2 sequences are MNHEY and SMNVEV (reference sequence). V lost 5 bases to trimming and J lost 4 bases, with 14 bases between them. In nucleotides, the CDR3 is TGTGCCAGCAGTGCGTCAGGGGTAGGCACCGGGGAGCTGTTTTTT. This translates into CASSASGVGTGELFF.

This chain links TRBV5-5 with TRBJ1-2; TRBD1 might be the D (5 bases). CDR1 SGHKS and CDR2 YYEKEE come from the germline V gene (reference sequence). The CDR3 runs 14 residues. Trimming removed 2 bases at V and 5 bases at J, with 13 bases between. The CDR3 bases are TGTGCCAGCAGCTTATTGAACAGGCCATATGGCTACACCTTC. Protein sequence: CASSLLNRPYGYTF.

The CDR3 region has the DNA TGTGCCAGCAGTGAAAGGGGCGTGGGTGAAAAACTGTTTTTT. Amino acid sequence: CASSERGVGEKLFF. The rearrangement links TRBV6-1 to TRBJ1-4, with a possible D match to TRBD1 (5 bases). Trimming removed 2 bases from V and 7 bases from J, with 11 bases in between. CDR3 size: 14 residues. Germline assignment: CDR1 MNHNS and CDR2 SASEGT.

The chain couples TRBV28 to TRBJ2-1; 15 nucleotides match TRBD2. The CDR3 is 15 residues long. With V trimmed by 5 bases and J by 7 bases, 3 bases remained unmatched. In germline, CDR1 is MDHEN, CDR2 SYDVKM. The CDR3 is CASSRTSGRVNEQFF. The DNA for the CDR3 is TGTGCCAGCAGTCGGACTAGCGGGAGGGTAAATGAGCAGTTCTTC.